These 3 T cell receptor beta chains were all obtained from the same sample, sequenced in a study. TCRdb reprocessed the RT-PCR reads with MiXCR, giving one entry per CDR3 protein. This table has about 680,000 distinct CDR3 sequences, 14% appearing once. Input material: memory CD4+ T cells from blood. These receptors originate from a female donor in good health, serving as a healthy control.

This clonotype has at least ten counts. The chain joins TRBV4-2 to TRBJ2-3; 11 bases agree with TRBD2. Germline CDR1 is LGHNA and CDR2 is YNFKEQ. This CDR3 has 17 residues. The ends lost 0 bases at V and 4 bases at J; junction bases unmatched: 6. CDR3 loop: CASSQDGTSGSPDTQYF. The CDR3, as DNA: TGTGCCAGCAGCCAAGACGGAACTAGCGGGAGCCCAGATACGCAGTATTTT.

The J gene is TRBJ1-4, the V gene TRBV10-3; 9 bases map to TRBD1. The germline V gene encodes CDR1 ENHRY and CDR2 SYGVKD. After removal of 0 bases from V and 7 bases from J, the junction contained 6 bases not matched to a gene. This CDR3 spans 16 amino acids. CDR3 DNA: TGTGCCATCAGTGAGTCGCGTGGGACAGGGAGTGAAAAACTGTTTTTT. It translates to CAISESRGTGSEKLFF.

This clonotype was detected ten times or more. The chain has TRBV20-1 and TRBJ2-3; D unresolved. Trimming cost V 5 bases and J 0 bases, with 6 bases left between them. Germline lookup yields CDR1 DFQATT and CDR2 SNEGSKA (reference sequence). The CDR3 runs 12 residues. The CDR3, as DNA: TGCAGTGCTGTGAAGAGCACAGATACGCAGTATTTT. Translating gives CSAVKSTDTQYF.